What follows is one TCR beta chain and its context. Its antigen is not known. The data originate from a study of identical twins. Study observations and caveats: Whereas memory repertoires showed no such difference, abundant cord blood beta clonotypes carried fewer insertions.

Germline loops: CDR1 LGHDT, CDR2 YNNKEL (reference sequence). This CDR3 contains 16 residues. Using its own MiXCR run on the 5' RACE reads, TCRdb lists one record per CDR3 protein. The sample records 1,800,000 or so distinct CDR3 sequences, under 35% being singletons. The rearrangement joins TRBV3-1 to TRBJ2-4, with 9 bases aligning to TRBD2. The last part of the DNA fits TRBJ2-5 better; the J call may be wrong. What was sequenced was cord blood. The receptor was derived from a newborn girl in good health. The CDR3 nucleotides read TGTGCCAGCAGCCAAGATAGGCTAAGCGGGGGGGAGACCCAGTACTTC. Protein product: CASSQDRLSGGETQYF.